A single sample is the source of the 23 T cell receptor beta chains below, sequenced in a study of shared clonotypes between healthy human individuals. The repertoire was sequenced with immunoSEQ multiplex PCR; TCRdb's copy has only in-frame clones and lacks some. The sample has about 520,000 clones, approximately 80% seen once. Sequencing input: PBMCs. Every receptor here comes from a woman in her forties in good health. Some clones in this sample may be carry-over from other donors' samples.

Details on this clone: Other DNA sequences from this sample encode an identical CDR3 as well. This chain links TRBV29-1 with TRBJ1-5; D perhaps matches TRBD1 (6 bases). The CDR3 is 14 amino acids. V gave up 6 bases and J gave up 3 bases, with 15 bases separating them. In germline, CDR1 is SQVTM, CDR2 ANQGSEA. The CDR3 is CSVAGVDPNQPQHF. The CDR3 nucleotides read TGCAGCGTAGCAGGGGTCGACCCCAATCAGCCCCAGCATTTT.

The rearrangement links TRBV21-1 to TRBJ2-3; TRBD2 is taken as the D call from the table, unchecked against the DNA. TRBV21-1 is flagged as a pseudogene. The length of the CDR3 is 14 residues. CDR3 bases: TGTGCCAGCAGCAAAGGAGGATCCGCAGATACGCAGTATTTT. This gives the protein CASSKGGSADTQYF.

The chain carries TRBV6-6 and TRBJ2-2; TRBD2 might be the D (6 bases). This CDR3 is built from 15 residues. The germline CDR1 and CDR2 sequences are MNHNY and SVGAGI (reference sequence). Trimming left V 2 bases short and J 5 bases short, with 12 bases between. CDR3 coding DNA: TGTGCCAGCAGTTACAGAGGGGCGGGGACCGGGGAGCTGTTTTTT. The encoded protein is CASSYRGAGTGELFF.

The chain couples TRBV29-1 to TRBJ2-3; D remains unclear. The CDR3 has 10 amino acids. In germline, CDR1 is SQVTM, CDR2 ANQGSEA. CDR3 nucleotides: TGCAAGTCGGGTACAGATACGCAGTATTTT. Translation: CKSGTDTQYF.

CDR3 DNA sequence: TGTGCCAGCTCACCAAATAGCCTCTCCTACGAGCAGTACTTC. This encodes CASSPNSLSYEQYF. V is TRBV18 and J is TRBJ2-7; D unclear. Trimming removed 2 bases at V and 0 bases at J, with 8 bases between. Germline CDR1 and CDR2: KGHSH and LQKENI. CDR3 length: 14 residues.

The rearrangement joins TRBV2 to TRBJ1-5; D may be TRBD1 (5 bases). Germline lookup yields CDR1 SNHLY and CDR2 FYNNEI. The CDR3 extends over 14 amino acids. With 5 bases removed from V and 5 bases from J, the gap between germline ends came to 13 bases. Here the CDR3 reads CASSTQGNDQPQHF. The CDR3 nucleotides read TGTGCCAGCAGTACTCAGGGTAACGATCAGCCCCAGCATTTT.

The rearrangement links TRBV10-2 to TRBJ2-1, with TRBD1 matching over 8 bases. Germline lookup yields CDR1 WSHSY and CDR2 SAAADI. V lost 6 bases to trimming and J lost 8 bases; unmatched junction nucleotides: 9. This CDR3 comprises 14 residues. The CDR3 reads CASSRRTGYDEQFF. The CDR3 DNA sequence: TGCGCCAGCAGCCGTAGGACAGGGTACGATGAGCAGTTCTTC.

A remark on this clone: Additional DNA sequences in this sample encode the identical CDR3. This chain joins TRBV16 and TRBJ1-3; D gene unclear. Trimming cost V 0 bases and J 2 bases, with 5 bases left between them. Germline assignment: CDR1 KGHSY and CDR2 FQNENV. The CDR3 is made up of 14 amino acids. The CDR3 reads CASSQSGTGNTIYF. CDR3 DNA sequence: TGTGCCAGCAGCCAATCAGGCACTGGAAACACCATATATTTT.

This clone came up once. As DNA, the CDR3 is TGTGCCAGCAGCGACAGCGACCGAACCTACGAGCAGTACTTC. This encodes CASSDSDRTYEQYF. The chain recombines TRBV27 with TRBJ2-7, with D maybe TRBD1 (5 bases). CDR1 is MNHEY and CDR2 is SMNVEV in the germline V gene (reference sequence). The CDR3 spans 14 residues. The germline V and J ends were trimmed by 6 bases and 2 bases, with 14 bases remaining between them.

The genes are TRBV7-3 and TRBJ2-3; 7 bases line up with TRBD2. Trimming cost V 5 bases and J 5 bases; bases outside gene matches: 7. The germline V gene encodes CDR1 SGHTA and CDR2 FQGTGA. The CDR3 covers 14 residues. This CDR3 reads CASSPPGGGDTQYF. Written as DNA, the CDR3 is TGTGCCAGCAGCCCCCCCGGCGGGGGAGATACGCAGTATTTT.

This chain links TRBV4-3 with TRBJ1-4; D remains ambiguous. The germline gives CDR1 LGHNA, CDR2 YSLEER. CDR3 size: 16 residues. V was shortened by 4 bases and J by 1 base, with 13 bases between the two germline ends. The CDR3 DNA reads TGCGCCAGCAGCCCAGAGGGATCAGGAACTAATGAAAAACTGTTTTTT. Translation gives CASSPEGSGTNEKLFF.

A few counts support this clone. The V and J genes are TRBV13 and TRBJ2-1, with 14 bases that match TRBD2. Germline V CDR1 and CDR2: PRHDT, FYEKMQ (reference sequence). The CDR3 is made up of 16 amino acids. V dropped 2 bases and J dropped 9; count of bases not matched to a gene: 6. The CDR3 DNA reads as TGTGCCAGCAGCTTAAGACTAGCGGGAGGGCTGACTGAGCAGTTCTTC. This sequence encodes CASSLRLAGGLTEQFF.

This clone has more than one count but fewer than ten. This chain uses TRBV5-6 with TRBJ2-2; 11 bases are shared with TRBD1. V lost 5 bases, J lost 7 bases, and 4 bases stayed unmatched. CDR3 length equals 14 residues. Per the germline V gene, CDR1 is SGHDT and CDR2 is YYEEEE. CDR3: CASRRTGGGGELFF. The CDR3 DNA reads TGTGCCAGCAGAAGGACAGGGGGCGGCGGGGAGCTGTTTTTT. Drawing the rest from reference TRBV5-6 and TRBJ2-2, the complete variable domain is DAGVTQSPTHLIKTRGQQVTLRCSPKSGHDTVSWYQQALGQGPQFIFQYYEEEERQRGNFPDRFSGHQFPNYSSELNVNALLLGDSALYLCASRRTGGGGELFFGEGSRLTVL.

The chain couples TRBV9 to TRBJ2-2, with 9 bases aligning to TRBD2. This CDR3 is 17 amino acids long. The V and J ends lost 0 bases and 5 bases, in that order; junction bases with no gene match: 8. The germline CDR1 and CDR2 sequences are SGDLS and YYNGEE. This CDR3 is CASSVVPGGRVTGELFF. The CDR3 DNA follows: TGTGCCAGCAGCGTAGTTCCAGGCGGGAGGGTTACCGGGGAGCTGTTTTTT.

This clone appeared once. The chain links TRBV2 to TRBJ2-2; D is perhaps TRBD2 (6 bases). This CDR3 is built from 16 residues. The V and J ends lost 4 bases and 0 bases respectively, with 12 bases between them. Germline assignment: CDR1 SNHLY and CDR2 FYNNEI. The CDR3 DNA is TGTGCCAGCAGTGGCTTGGGAGGAGCGAACACCGGGGAGCTGTTTTTT. Its protein product is CASSGLGGANTGELFF.

Ten or more counts support this clone. One junction end disagrees with the germline gene, perhaps due to a read error. Within the sample, other DNA sequences also encode this same CDR3. The rearrangement joins TRBV7-2 to TRBJ2-5, with 12 bases matching TRBD2. The CDR3 length is 15 residues. CDR1 is SGHTA and CDR2 is FQGNSA in the germline V gene. The CDR3 spells CASSLAGGGQETQYF. In DNA form, the CDR3 reads TGTGCCAGCAGCCTAGCGGGAGGGGGGCAAGAGACCCAGTACTTC.

The chain carries TRBV9 and TRBJ1-2; TRBD1 is a possible D gene (5 bases). The CDR3 extends over 16 amino acids. Trimming removed 0 bases from V and 0 bases from J, with 12 bases in between. Germline loops: CDR1 SGDLS, CDR2 YYNGEE. CDR3 amino acids: CASSVGGGTSNYGYTF. DNA for the CDR3: TGTGCCAGCAGCGTAGGTGGGGGGACCTCTAACTATGGCTACACCTTC.

There are a few counts of this clone. The rearrangement uses TRBV5-6 and TRBJ2-7; 10 bases map to TRBD2. The germline gives CDR1 SGHDT, CDR2 YYEEEE. The V segment lost 4 bases and the J segment 4 bases; nucleotides outside the gene matches: 8. CDR3 length equals 15 residues. As DNA, the CDR3 is TGTGCCAGCAGCCTCCGCCGGGGACTAGCGTACGAGCAGTACTTC. Its translation is CASSLRRGLAYEQYF.

The chain joins TRBV7-7 to TRBJ2-1; 8 bases map to TRBD2. Trimming removed 1 base from V and 10 bases from J; junction bases left unmatched: 6. CDR1 is SSHAT and CDR2 is FNYEAQ in the germline V gene (reference sequence). The CDR3 runs 14 residues. The CDR3 DNA reads as TGTGCCAGCAGCTTAGGGCGGGAGGAAAGGGAGCAGTTCTTC. Protein product: CASSLGREEREQFF.

This clone was counted a few times. This chain connects TRBV29-1 to TRBJ1-5, with D hard to call. Trimming shortened V by 4 bases and J by 4 bases, and 8 bases separated the two germline ends. The CDR3 has 12 residues. Germline loops: CDR1 SQVTM, CDR2 ANQGSEA. The CDR3 DNA follows: TGCAGCGTTGGGGAGACTAATCAGCCCCAGCATTTT. Its protein product is CSVGETNQPQHF.

The rearrangement links TRBV5-4 to TRBJ2-2, with 10 bases lining up with TRBD2. The CDR3 sequence is 16 residues long. With 4 bases clipped from V and 2 bases from J, the junction kept 5 bases outside the gene matches. Germline V gives CDR1 SGHNT, CDR2 YYREEE (reference sequence). CDR3 loop: CASSNGLAVNTGELFF. The CDR3 bases are TGTGCCAGCAGCAATGGACTAGCGGTTAACACCGGGGAGCTGTTTTTT.

Points on this clone: With a much larger clone just one base away, this may be a read error. Other DNA sequences in the sample encode the same CDR3. This chain uses TRBV20-1 with TRBJ2-7; TRBD2 might be the D (5 bases). Germline values: CDR1 DFQATT, CDR2 SNEGSKA (reference sequence). This CDR3 has 11 residues. CDR3 DNA: TGTAGTGCTAGACTATCCTACGAGCAGTACTTC. This gives the protein CSARLSYEQYF.

The rearrangement links TRBV19 to TRBJ1-4, with D possibly TRBD1 on 5 matching bases. In germline, CDR1 is LNHDA, CDR2 SQIVND (reference sequence). There are 17 residues in the CDR3. V gave up 5 bases and J gave up 1 base, with 17 bases separating them. CDR3: CASSPRGRAVTNEKLFF. Here the CDR3 DNA reads TGTGCCAGTAGTCCACGGGGGAGGGCGGTAACTAATGAAAAACTGTTTTTT. Full variable domain (missing parts from reference TRBV19 and TRBJ1-4): DGGITQSPKYLFRKEGQNVTLSCEQNLNHDAMYWYRQDPGQGLRLIYYSQIVNDFQKGDIAEGYSVSREKKESFPLTVTSAQKNPTAFYLCASSPRGRAVTNEKLFFGSGTQLSVL.